This T cell receptor beta chain was captured by sequencing in a study of early T cells in non-severe SARS-CoV-2 infection. Study background: Sequencing targeted bulk RNA from unsorted whole blood, leaving chains unpaired.

The CDR3 is 13 amino acids. V was clipped by 0 bases and J by 7 bases, with 7 bases between them. Looked up from germline, CDR1 is MNHEY and CDR2 is SVGEGT. One entry per CDR3 protein results from TCRdb running MiXCR on the 5' RACE reads. Altogether about 98,000 distinct CDR3 sequences are present, around an eighth being singletons, with the ten largest covering around 7%. This clonotype showed up just a few times. This chain joins TRBV6-2 or TRBV6-3 and TRBJ2-1; D unclear. This receptor was obtained from an adult who was a healthcare worker with PCR-confirmed SARS-CoV-2 infection or an uninfected control (not recorded which). Specimen: whole blood. This CDR3 is CASSYSRGNEQFF. DNA of the CDR3: TGTGCCAGCAGTTACTCGAGAGGAAATGAGCAGTTCTTC.